This entry features one TCR beta chain sequence. How the authors handled the data: Researchers report that nucleated cell counts were estimated from reference gene primer amplification. The repertoire was sequenced with immunoSEQ multiplex PCR; TCRdb's copy has only in-frame clones and lacks some. The DNA gave D and trimming, while V, J and clone size come from that table. The top ten clones hold roughly 1.4% of a sample with 430,000 or so clones, roughly 84% of them seen once. The source of the sample is a study of blood T cell repertoires in COVID-19. Looking at the study overall: From the United States, Italy and Spain came samples of acute and convalescent COVID-19.

Living in 25 or so US areas, the participants were between 18 and 89 years of age. The CDR3 loop spans 14 amino acids. The V segment lost 5 bases and the J segment 2 bases; nucleotides outside the gene matches: 4. Germline CDR1 reads PRHDT; CDR2 reads FYEKMQ (reference sequence). This clonotype was sampled from a woman aged 18 to 35 who had been exposed to COVID-19. Sequencing input: PBMCs or T cells enriched from blood (not recorded which). The chain has TRBV13 and TRBJ2-3, with 7 bases fitting TRBD1. CDR3 region: CASSPGQLTDTQYF. CDR3 nucleotide sequence: TGTGCCAGCAGCCCGGGACAGCTCACAGATACGCAGTATTTT.